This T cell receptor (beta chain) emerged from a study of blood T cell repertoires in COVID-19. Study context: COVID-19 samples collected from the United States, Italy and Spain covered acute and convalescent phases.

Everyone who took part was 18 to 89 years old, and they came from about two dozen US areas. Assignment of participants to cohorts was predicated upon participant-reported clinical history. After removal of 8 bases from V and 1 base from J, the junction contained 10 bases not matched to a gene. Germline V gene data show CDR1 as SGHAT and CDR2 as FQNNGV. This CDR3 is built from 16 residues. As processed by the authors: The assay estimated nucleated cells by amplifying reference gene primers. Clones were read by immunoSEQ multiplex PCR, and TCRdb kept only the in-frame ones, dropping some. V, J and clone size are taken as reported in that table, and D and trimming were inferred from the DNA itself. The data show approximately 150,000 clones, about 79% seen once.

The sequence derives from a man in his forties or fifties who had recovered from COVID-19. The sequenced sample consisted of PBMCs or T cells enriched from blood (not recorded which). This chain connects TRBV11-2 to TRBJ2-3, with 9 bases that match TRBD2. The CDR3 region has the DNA TGTGCCAGCGGAGGCCTAGCGGGGAGAGGCACAGATACGCAGTATTTT. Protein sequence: CASGGLAGRGTDTQYF.